These 2 T cell receptor beta chains were all obtained from the same sample, sequenced in a study of T cells in Graves' hyperthyroidism and ophthalmopathy. Amplification of TCR beta CDR3 regions used RNA as the template. Primed by the HTBI set, a first-round RT-PCR was run on the TCR CDR3. TCRdb used MiXCR to reprocess the multiplex PCR reads, holding one entry per CDR3 protein. The sample records a few hundred thousand distinct CDR3 sequences, about 43% being singletons. Sequenced input: peripheral blood or thyroid tissue (not recorded which). These receptors originate from a woman between 18 and 30 years old with Graves' hyperthyroidism.

This clonotype was recorded at least ten times. The chain combines TRBV12-5 with TRBJ2-7, with D maybe TRBD1 (6 bases). Trimming cost V 6 bases and J 3 bases, with 12 bases left between them. The germline gives CDR1 LGHNT, CDR2 FRNRAP. CDR3 length: 13 residues. The CDR3 DNA reads TGTGCTAGTGGCCTGACAGGTGTCTACGAGCAGTACTTC. This translates into CASGLTGVYEQYF.

Comment on this clonotype: A read error is possible here, since a much larger clone lies one base away. The chain joins TRBV5-5 to TRBJ1-6; tentative D call: TRBD1 (5 bases). Germline V CDR1 and CDR2: SGHKS, YYEKEE (reference sequence). The CDR3 covers 14 residues. The CDR3 bases are TGCGCCAGCAGCTTGGCGGGACTTGATTCACCCCTCCACTTT. Encoded protein: CASSLAGLDSPLHF.